This TCR beta chain originates from a study of T-cell reconstitution after alpha-beta-depleted transplantation in children. Germline CDR1 and CDR2: LGHDT and YNNKEL (reference sequence). This CDR3 is built from 19 residues. Trimming left V 1 base short and J 1 base short, with 22 bases between. It was with unique molecular identifiers that the TCRbeta library was prepared. TCRdb itself ran the PCR reads through MiXCR, one entry per CDR3 protein. The sample consists of some 500,000 distinct CDR3 sequences, roughly 18% of them appearing once. Material: PBMCs from the stem cell graft donor, obtained from the stem cell graft. V usage is TRBV3-1 and J usage is TRBJ2-5, with D perhaps matching TRBD2 (7 bases). This TCR was sampled from a human donor who donated a stem cell graft to a child with acute lymphoblastic leukemia. The CDR3 coding sequence is TGTGCCAGCAGCCAAGGTTGGACGGGGGGCAAGGACCTCCAAGAGACCCAGTACTTC. This encodes CASSQGWTGGKDLQETQYF.